This T cell receptor beta chain was recovered during a study of control samples from healthy donors and cancer patients. Losses at the gene ends were 9 bases for V and 0 bases for J; bases not matched to a gene: 5. The CDR3 has 14 amino acids. Germline V gene lookup returns CDR1 LNHDA and CDR2 SQIVND (reference sequence). Measured with immunoSEQ multiplex PCR; TCRdb has only the in-frame clones, and not every one. Of around 70,000 clones listed, around nine tenths are singletons. The chain recombines TRBV19 with TRBJ1-3; 7 positions match TRBD1. The sequence derives from a woman in her forties or fifties with colorectal cancer. Sequencing was carried out using PBMCs. Written as DNA, the CDR3 is TGTGCCAGCGGTACAGGGGTCTCTGGAAACACCATATATTTT. Its translation is CASGTGVSGNTIYF.